These 8 T cell receptor beta chains share one sample of origin, sequenced in a study of OX40 agonist ivuxolimab in advanced cancers. Receptor libraries were prepared by the immunoSEQ multiplex PCR assay. Drawn from immuneACCESS, this table holds only the in-frame rearrangements with V and J called that TCRdb kept. Clones are partly lost; checked studies trace under half to an unresolved V gene and leave the rest unexplained. For this sample there are 98,000 or so clones; roughly 94% appear just once. The ten top clones hold 0.18% of the sample. The material was CD4+ or CD8+ T cells sorted from blood, obtained in a trial of the OX40 agonist ivuxolimab. The receptors shown here come from an adult with an advanced solid tumor such as melanoma, head and neck, liver or kidney cancer.

V is TRBV13 and J is TRBJ2-7; 8 bases are shared with TRBD1. This CDR3 has 14 residues. Germline loops: CDR1 PRHDT, CDR2 FYEKMQ (reference sequence). The V and J ends lost 2 bases and 4 bases, in that order; junction bases with no gene match: 4. CDR3 nucleotide sequence: TGTGCCAGCAGCTTAAACAGGGGGTTGTACGAGCAGTACTTC. Residues: CASSLNRGLYEQYF.

The V call is TRBV6-6, the J call TRBJ1-4; 7 bases are shared with TRBD1. CDR3 length equals 12 residues. V shed 10 bases and J 8 bases; nucleotides not matched to a gene: 7. Germline-derived CDR1 and CDR2 are MNHNY and SVGAGI (reference sequence). In nucleotides, the CDR3 is TGTGCCACCAGGGGGGGACAGGAAAAACTGTTTTTT. Translated: CATRGGQEKLFF.

This rearrangement joins TRBV5-4 to TRBJ2-7; TRBD1 matches at 10 bases. Germline V CDR1 and CDR2: SGHNT, YYREEE (reference sequence). The V segment lost 1 base and the J segment 7 bases; nucleotides outside the gene matches: 5. The length of the CDR3 is 14 residues. For the CDR3, the DNA is TGTGCCAGCAGCTTGAGACAGGGGGCGGGTGAGCAGTACTTC. Translating gives CASSLRQGAGEQYF.

The chain recombines TRBV18 with TRBJ1-1; TRBD1 aligns across 11 bases. Trimming cost V 3 bases and J 6 bases; bases outside gene matches: 3. The CDR3 consists of 14 residues. The V gene's germline CDR1 is KGHSH and CDR2 LQKENI. CDR3 region: CASSPGTGGPEAFF. The CDR3 DNA reads TGTGCCAGCTCACCGGGGACAGGGGGACCTGAAGCTTTCTTT.

The genes are TRBV7-2 and TRBJ2-7; 13 bases agree with TRBD2. The V segment lost 6 bases and the J segment 5 bases; nucleotides outside the gene matches: 4. This CDR3 is built from 14 residues. Germline-derived CDR1 and CDR2 are SGHTA and FQGNSA. The CDR3 is CASRNGLAGDEQYF. The CDR3 bases are TGTGCCAGCAGGAACGGACTAGCGGGAGACGAGCAGTACTTC.

This chain uses TRBV9 with TRBJ2-7, with 7 bases fitting TRBD1. The CDR3 has 16 residues. Germline CDR1 SGDLS, CDR2 YYNGEE. J gave up 3 bases and V 4 bases, and 13 bases lay outside the gene matches. The CDR3 nucleotides are TGTGCCAGCAGCTCTTTCGGGGTAGGGGGCGTCTACGAGCAGTACTTC. It yields the protein CASSSFGVGGVYEQYF.

V gene TRBV19 combines with J gene TRBJ1-1, with TRBD1 matching 8 bases. The CDR3 is 12 amino acids. CDR1 and CDR2 from the germline V gene are LNHDA and SQIVND (reference sequence). Trimming took 4 bases from V and 12 from J; bases not matched to a gene: 7. The CDR3, as DNA: TGTGCCAGTAGTACCGGACAGGGCAATACTTTCTTT. It is translated as CASSTGQGNTFF.

This chain uses TRBV11-3 with TRBJ2-1; 12 nucleotides align to TRBD2. The CDR3 extends over 16 amino acids. V lost 5 bases, J lost 4 bases, and 6 bases stayed unmatched. The germline CDR1 and CDR2 sequences are SGHNT and YENEEA. The CDR3 region is CASSPQLAGGYNEQFF. CDR3 nucleotide sequence: TGTGCCAGCAGCCCCCAACTAGCGGGGGGTTACAATGAGCAGTTCTTC.